Following are 9 T cell receptor beta chains from one sample sequenced in a study of identical twins. TCRdb re-called the 5' RACE reads with MiXCR, one entry per CDR3 protein. This sample has 500,000 or so distinct CDR3 sequences, with more than 13% found just once. This sample was shared with a second study, whose subject was yellow fever vaccine responses in identical twins.

Specimen: CD4+ T cells sorted from blood. The origin of the receptors is a woman under 30 in good health.

This clonotype was seen a few times. The V gene is TRBV21-1, the J gene TRBJ2-3. TRBV21-1 is a documented pseudogene. The CDR3 is 14 amino acids. The CDR3: CASSKGRVAYTQYF. The CDR3 DNA sequence: TGTGCCAGCAGCAAAGGGCGGGTTGCCTATACGCAGTATTTT.

This clonotype was detected a few times. This chain uses TRBV20-1 with TRBJ2-5, with D possibly matching TRBD2 (7 bases). CDR3 size: 18 residues. V lost 0 bases and J lost 5, with 25 bases in between. The germline CDR1 and CDR2 sequences are DFQATT and SNEGSKA (reference sequence). This chain's CDR3 is CSARDPIPSGGAGETQYF. In nucleotides, the CDR3 is TGCAGTGCTAGAGACCCCATCCCGTCGGGGGGCGCAGGGGAGACCCAGTACTTC.

This clonotype was found a few times. The chain recombines TRBV4-2 with TRBJ1-1; D is ambiguous. CDR1 is LGHNA and CDR2 is YNFKEQ in the germline V gene. The V end was cut by 4 bases, the J end by 3 bases, with 18 bases between. CDR3 length: 16 amino acids. The CDR3 coding sequence is TGTGCCAGCAGCCCGATCGTGAGTCAGGTCCACACTGAAGCTTTCTTT. Amino acids: CASSPIVSQVHTEAFF.

This clonotype was picked up a small number of times. This sequence joins TRBV5-1 and TRBJ2-7, with 8 bases that match TRBD1. V lost 5 bases to trimming and J lost 6 bases; unmatched junction nucleotides: 16. Germline V gene sequence: CDR1 SGHRS, CDR2 YFSETQ. This CDR3 contains 16 residues. CDR3 in amino acids: CASRRSLDRDPREQYF. CDR3 nucleotide sequence: TGCGCCAGCAGGCGTTCTCTGGACAGGGACCCGCGCGAGCAGTACTTC.

This clonotype has just a few counts. This chain connects TRBV12-3 or TRBV12-4 to TRBJ1-2; 7 nucleotides align to TRBD1. V was clipped by 3 bases and J by 8 bases; unmatched bases: 12. This CDR3 contains 15 residues. CDR3 DNA sequence: TGTGCCAGCAGTTTTGGAGGGGGCGCGCCGTTGGGCTACACCTTC. Translating it yields CASSFGGGAPLGYTF.

This clonotype has only a few counts. The chain combines TRBV10-3 with TRBJ2-3; TRBD2 aligns across 7 bases. The germline gives CDR1 ENHRY, CDR2 SYGVKD. The CDR3 has 17 amino acids. The V segment lost 0 bases and the J segment 3 bases; nucleotides outside the gene matches: 9. The CDR3 loop reads CAISESGGPGGTDTQYF. As DNA, the CDR3 is TGTGCCATCAGTGAGTCCGGAGGGCCCGGGGGGACAGATACGCAGTATTTT.

In its sample, this clonotype was seen many times. The chain links TRBV7-9 to TRBJ2-1, with 8 bases matching TRBD2. Germline trimming cut 4 bases from V and 0 bases from J; bases unmatched to any gene: 2. CDR3 length: 15 amino acids. Germline V gene sequence: CDR1 SEHNR, CDR2 FQNEAQ (reference sequence). CDR3 sequence reads: CASSSLAGSYNEQFF. As DNA, the CDR3 is TGTGCCAGCAGCTCGCTAGCGGGCTCCTACAATGAGCAGTTCTTC.

The chain employs TRBV10-3 and TRBJ2-3; D is unclear. Germline V gene data show CDR1 as ENHRY and CDR2 as SYGVKD. The CDR3 runs to 15 residues. Trimming cost V 4 bases and J 2 bases, with 13 bases left between them. The CDR3 DNA is TGTGCCATCAGTGTAGCTCGAGCAAACACAGATACGCAGTATTTT. It codes for CAISVARANTDTQYF.

In this sample, this clonotype turned up a few times. This sequence joins TRBV7-6 and TRBJ2-7, with 8 nucleotides matching TRBD1. The CDR3 runs to 15 residues. Losses at the gene ends were 0 bases for V and 6 bases for J; bases not matched to a gene: 7. Looked up from germline, CDR1 is SGHVS and CDR2 is FNYEAQ. The CDR3 sequence: CASSLALDRASEQYF. CDR3 coding DNA: TGTGCCAGCAGCTTAGCACTGGACAGGGCCTCCGAGCAGTACTTC.